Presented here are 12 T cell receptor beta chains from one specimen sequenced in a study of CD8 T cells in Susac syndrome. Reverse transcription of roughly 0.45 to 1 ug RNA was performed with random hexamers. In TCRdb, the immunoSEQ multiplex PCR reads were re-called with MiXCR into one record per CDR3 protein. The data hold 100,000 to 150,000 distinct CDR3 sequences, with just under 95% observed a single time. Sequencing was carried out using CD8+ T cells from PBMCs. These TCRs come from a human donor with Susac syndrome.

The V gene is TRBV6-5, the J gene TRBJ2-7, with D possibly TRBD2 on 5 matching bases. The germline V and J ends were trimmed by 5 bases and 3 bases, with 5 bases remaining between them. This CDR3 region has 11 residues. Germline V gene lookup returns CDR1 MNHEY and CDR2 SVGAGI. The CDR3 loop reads CASSEGYEQYF. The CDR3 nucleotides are TGTGCCAGCAGTGAGGGCTACGAGCAGTACTTC.

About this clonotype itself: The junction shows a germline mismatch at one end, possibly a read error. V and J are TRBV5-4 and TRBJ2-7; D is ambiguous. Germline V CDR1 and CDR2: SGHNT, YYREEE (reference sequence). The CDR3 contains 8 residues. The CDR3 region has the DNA TGTGCCAGCAGCTTGCGGGTCTTC. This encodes CASSLRVF.

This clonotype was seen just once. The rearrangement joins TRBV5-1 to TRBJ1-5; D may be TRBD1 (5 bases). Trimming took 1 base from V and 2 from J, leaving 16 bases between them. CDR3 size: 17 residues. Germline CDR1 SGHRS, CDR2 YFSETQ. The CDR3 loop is CASSLLTGRVGNQPQHF. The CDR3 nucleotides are TGCGCCAGCAGCTTGTTAACAGGTCGAGTCGGCAATCAGCCCCAGCATTTT.

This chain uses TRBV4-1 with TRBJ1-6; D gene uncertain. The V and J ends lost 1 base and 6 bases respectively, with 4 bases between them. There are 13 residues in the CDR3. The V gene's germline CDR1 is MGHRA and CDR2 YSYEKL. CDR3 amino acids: CASSQAPNSPLHF. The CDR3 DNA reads TGCGCCAGCAGCCAAGCACCTAATTCACCCCTCCACTTT.

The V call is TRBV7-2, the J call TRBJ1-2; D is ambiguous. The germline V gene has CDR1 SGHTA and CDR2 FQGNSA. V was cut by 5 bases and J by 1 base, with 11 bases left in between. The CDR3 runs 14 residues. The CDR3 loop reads CASSQSTSNYGYTF. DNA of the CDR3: TGTGCCAGCAGCCAAAGCACCAGTAACTATGGCTACACCTTC.

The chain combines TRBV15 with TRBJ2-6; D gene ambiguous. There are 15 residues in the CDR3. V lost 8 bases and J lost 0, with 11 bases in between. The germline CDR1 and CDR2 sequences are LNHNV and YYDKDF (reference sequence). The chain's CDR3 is CATGNGNSGANVLTF. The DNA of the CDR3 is TGTGCCACCGGGAATGGAAACTCTGGGGCCAACGTCCTGACTTTC.

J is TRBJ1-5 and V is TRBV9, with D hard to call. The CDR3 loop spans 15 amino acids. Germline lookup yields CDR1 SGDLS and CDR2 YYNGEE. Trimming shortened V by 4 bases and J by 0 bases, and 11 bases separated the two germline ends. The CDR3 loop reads CASSPAGYSNQPQHF. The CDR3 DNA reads TGTGCCAGCAGCCCAGCTGGGTATAGCAATCAGCCCCAGCATTTT.

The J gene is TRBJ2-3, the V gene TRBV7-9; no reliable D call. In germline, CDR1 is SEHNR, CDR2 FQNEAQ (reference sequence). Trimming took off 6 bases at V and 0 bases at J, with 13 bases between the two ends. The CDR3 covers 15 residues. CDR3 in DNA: TGTGCCAGCAGAAGTGGCAGTTCTAGCACAGATACGCAGTATTTT. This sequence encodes CASRSGSSSTDTQYF.

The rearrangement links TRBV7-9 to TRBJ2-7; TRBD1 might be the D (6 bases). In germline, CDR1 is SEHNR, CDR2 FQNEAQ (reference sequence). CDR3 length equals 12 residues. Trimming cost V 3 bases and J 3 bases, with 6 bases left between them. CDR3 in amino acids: CASSFRGYEQYF. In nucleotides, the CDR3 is TGTGCCAGCAGCTTCAGGGGCTACGAGCAGTACTTC.

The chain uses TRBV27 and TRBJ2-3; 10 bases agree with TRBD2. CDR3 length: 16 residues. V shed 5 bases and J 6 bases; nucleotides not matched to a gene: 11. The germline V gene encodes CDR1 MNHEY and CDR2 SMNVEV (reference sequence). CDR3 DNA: TGTGCCAGCAGTCCCCCCCGGCTAGCGGGAGTCGATACGCAGTATTTT. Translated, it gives CASSPPRLAGVDTQYF.

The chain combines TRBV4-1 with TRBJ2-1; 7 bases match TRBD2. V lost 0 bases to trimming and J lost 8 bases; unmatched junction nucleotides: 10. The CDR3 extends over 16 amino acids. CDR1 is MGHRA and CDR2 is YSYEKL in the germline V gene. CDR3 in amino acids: CASSQDQGGARDEQFF. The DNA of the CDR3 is TGCGCCAGCAGCCAAGACCAGGGAGGGGCTCGGGATGAGCAGTTCTTC.

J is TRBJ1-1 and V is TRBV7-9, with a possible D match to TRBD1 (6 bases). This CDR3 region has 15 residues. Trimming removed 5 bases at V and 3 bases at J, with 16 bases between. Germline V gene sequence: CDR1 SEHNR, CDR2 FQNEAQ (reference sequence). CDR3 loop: CASSGHRVADTEAFF. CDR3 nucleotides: TGTGCCAGCAGCGGACACAGGGTGGCGGACACTGAAGCTTTCTTT.